This T cell receptor beta chain was identified during a study of technical replicates of blood from a few donors. J gave up 2 bases and V 1 base, and 3 bases lay outside the gene matches. The CDR3 is 17 amino acids. Germline CDR1 reads SGHRS; CDR2 reads YFSETQ. The repertoire was sequenced with immunoSEQ multiplex PCR; TCRdb's copy has only in-frame clones and lacks some. The sample contains under 85,000 clones, around 97% of which appear only once. The chain has TRBV5-1 and TRBJ2-1; 13 nucleotides agree with TRBD2. The receptor was derived from a human donor in good health. The sequencing input was T cells isolated from PBMCs. The CDR3, as DNA: TGCGCCAGCAGCTTGTCACTAGCGGGGGGGACCTACAATGAGCAGTTCTTC. Its translation is CASSLSLAGGTYNEQFF. Full variable domain (remainder filled in from reference TRBV5-1 and TRBJ2-1): KAGVTQTPRYLIKTRGQQVTLSCSPISGHRSVSWYQQTPGQGLQFLFEYFSETQRNKGNFPGRFSGRQFSNSRSEMNVSTLELGDSALYLCASSLSLAGGTYNEQFFGPGTRLTVL.